This TCR beta chain was captured in a study of blood T cell repertoires in COVID-19. Study-wide background: Sources were T cells, B-cell-depleted T cells, or PBMCs; the material itself was cDNA or gDNA.

Produced via immunoSEQ multiplex PCR; TCRdb's table is partial and in-frame only. Of 100,000 to 150,000 clones in the sample, over 75% are singletons; the top ten hold around 6.3%. The CDR3 sequence is 15 residues long. V shed 4 bases, J shed 2 bases, and the junction held 6 bases outside the gene matches. Germline V lookup: CDR1 SGDLS, CDR2 YYNGEE. Sequencing was performed on peripheral blood. The TCR sequence derives from an elderly man with active or convalescent COVID-19. This chain links TRBV9 with TRBJ2-7, with 10 nucleotides matching TRBD2. CDR3 region: CASSPGTSAAYEQYF. CDR3 in DNA: TGTGCCAGCAGCCCTGGGACTAGCGCCGCCTACGAGCAGTACTTC.